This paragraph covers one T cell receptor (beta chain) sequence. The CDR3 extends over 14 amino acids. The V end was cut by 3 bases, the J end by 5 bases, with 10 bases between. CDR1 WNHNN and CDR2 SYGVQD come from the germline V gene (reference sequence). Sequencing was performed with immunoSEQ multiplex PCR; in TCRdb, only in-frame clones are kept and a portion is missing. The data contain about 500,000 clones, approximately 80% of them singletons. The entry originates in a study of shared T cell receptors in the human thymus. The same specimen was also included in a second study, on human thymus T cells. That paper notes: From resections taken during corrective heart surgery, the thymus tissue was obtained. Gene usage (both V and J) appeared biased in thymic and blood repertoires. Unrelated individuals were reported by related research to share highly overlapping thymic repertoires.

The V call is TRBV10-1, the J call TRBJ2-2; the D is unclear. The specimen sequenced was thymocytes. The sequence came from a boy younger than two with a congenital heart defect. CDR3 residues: CASSDQEYTGELFF. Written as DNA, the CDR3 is TGCGCCAGCAGTGACCAAGAGTATACCGGGGAGCTGTTTTTT.